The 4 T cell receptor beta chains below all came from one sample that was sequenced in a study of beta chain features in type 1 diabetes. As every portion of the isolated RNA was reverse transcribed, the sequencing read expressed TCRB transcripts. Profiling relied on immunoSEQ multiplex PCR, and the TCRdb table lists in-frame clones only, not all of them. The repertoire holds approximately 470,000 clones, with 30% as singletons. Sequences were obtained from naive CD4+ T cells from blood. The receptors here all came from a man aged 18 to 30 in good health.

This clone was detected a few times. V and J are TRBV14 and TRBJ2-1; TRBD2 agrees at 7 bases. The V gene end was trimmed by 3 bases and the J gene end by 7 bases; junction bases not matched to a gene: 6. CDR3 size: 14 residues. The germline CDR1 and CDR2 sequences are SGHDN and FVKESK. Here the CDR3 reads CASSHGLERNEQFF. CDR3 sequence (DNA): TGTGCCAGCAGCCACGGACTAGAGAGGAATGAGCAGTTCTTC.

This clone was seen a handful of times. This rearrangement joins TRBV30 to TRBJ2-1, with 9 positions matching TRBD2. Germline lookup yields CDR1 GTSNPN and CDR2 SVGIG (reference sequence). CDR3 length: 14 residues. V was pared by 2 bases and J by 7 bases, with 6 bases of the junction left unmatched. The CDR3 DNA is TGTGCCTGGAGTTATCGGCTAGCGGGGAATGAGCAGTTCTTC. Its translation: CAWSYRLAGNEQFF. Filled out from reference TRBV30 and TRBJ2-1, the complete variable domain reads SQTIHQWPATLVQPVGSPLSLECTVEGTSNPNLYWYRQAAGRGLQLLFYSVGIGQISSEVPQNLSASRPQDRQFILSSKKLLLSDSGFYLCAWSYRLAGNEQFFGPGTRLTVL.

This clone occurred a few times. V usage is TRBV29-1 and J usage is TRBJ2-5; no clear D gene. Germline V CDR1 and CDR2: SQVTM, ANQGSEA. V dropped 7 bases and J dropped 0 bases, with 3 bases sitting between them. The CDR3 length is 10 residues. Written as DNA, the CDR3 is TGCAGCGCCAACCAAGAGACCCAGTACTTC. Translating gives CSANQETQYF.

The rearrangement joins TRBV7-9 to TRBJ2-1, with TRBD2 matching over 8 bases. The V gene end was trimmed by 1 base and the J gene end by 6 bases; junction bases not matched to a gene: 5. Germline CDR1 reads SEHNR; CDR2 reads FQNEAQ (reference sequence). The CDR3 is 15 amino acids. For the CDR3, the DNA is TGTGCCAGCAGCTTAGGGACTAGCAGCGGCAATGAGCAGTTCTTC. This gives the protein CASSLGTSSGNEQFF.